Reported below is one TCR beta chain. This sample was included in a study of blood T cell repertoires in COVID-19. Study-wide context: Material from acute and convalescent COVID-19 was sourced from the United States, Italy and Spain. The cDNA or gDNA used as material had been derived from T cells, B-cell-depleted T cells, or PBMCs.

The CDR3 spans 16 residues. Original methodology: It was from reference gene primer amplification that nucleated cell counts were estimated. This table comes from immunoSEQ multiplex PCR, and its TCRdb copy is limited to in-frame clones, with some not included. For V, J and clone size, that table is used; D and trimming come from the DNA. The data hold about 44,000 clones, with around 80% observed a single time. This chain uses TRBV21-1 with TRBJ1-2; TRBD1 is the table's D call, not checked against the DNA. TRBV21-1 is recorded as a pseudogene. This clonotype was sampled from a human donor in a cohort sampled during active COVID-19. Sample: peripheral blood. CDR3 bases: TGTGCCAGCAGCGCCCTCGGGACACGTTCGAACTATGGCTACACCTTC. Its translation is CASSALGTRSNYGYTF.